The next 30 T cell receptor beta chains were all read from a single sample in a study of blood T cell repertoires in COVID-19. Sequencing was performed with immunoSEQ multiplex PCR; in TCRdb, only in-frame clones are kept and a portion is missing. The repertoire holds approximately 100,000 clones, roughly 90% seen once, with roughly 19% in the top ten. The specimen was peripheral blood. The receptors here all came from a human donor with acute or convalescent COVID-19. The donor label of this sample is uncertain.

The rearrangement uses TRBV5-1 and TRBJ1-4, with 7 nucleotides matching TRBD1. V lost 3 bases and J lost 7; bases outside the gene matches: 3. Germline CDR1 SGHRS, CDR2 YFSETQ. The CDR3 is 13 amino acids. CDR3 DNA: TGCGCCAGCAGCTCCCCAGGGGGTGAAAAACTGTTTTTT. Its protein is CASSSPGGEKLFF.

The CDR3 DNA is TGTGCCAGCAGTTTATGGACTAGCTCCGGGGAGCTGTTTTTT. Translating it yields CASSLWTSSGELFF. The rearrangement joins TRBV28 to TRBJ2-2; 7 bases map to TRBD2. The CDR3 is made up of 14 amino acids. J was trimmed by 6 bases and V by 0 bases; bases with no gene match: 1. The germline V gene has CDR1 MDHEN and CDR2 SYDVKM.

The CDR3 region is CASSFTISGNTIYF. CDR3 coding DNA: TGTGCCAGCAGTTTTACAATCTCTGGAAACACCATATATTTT. The chain joins TRBV28 to TRBJ1-3; D gene ambiguous. From germline, CDR1 is MDHEN and CDR2 SYDVKM. Trimming shortened V by 3 bases and J by 0 bases, and 6 bases separated the two germline ends. The length of the CDR3 is 14 residues.

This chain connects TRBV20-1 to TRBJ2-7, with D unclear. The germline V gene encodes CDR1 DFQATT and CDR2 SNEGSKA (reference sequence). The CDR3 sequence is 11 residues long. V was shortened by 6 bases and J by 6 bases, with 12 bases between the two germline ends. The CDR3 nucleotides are TGCAGTGCGACAACTTACCGCGAGCAGTACTTC. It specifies CSATTYREQYF.

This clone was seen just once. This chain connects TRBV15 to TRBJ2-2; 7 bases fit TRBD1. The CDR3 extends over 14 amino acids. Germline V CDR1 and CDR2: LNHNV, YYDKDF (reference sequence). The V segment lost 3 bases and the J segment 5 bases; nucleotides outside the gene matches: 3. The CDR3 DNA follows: TGTGCCACCAGCAGGCCGACAGGGACCGGGGAGCTGTTTTTT. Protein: CATSRPTGTGELFF.

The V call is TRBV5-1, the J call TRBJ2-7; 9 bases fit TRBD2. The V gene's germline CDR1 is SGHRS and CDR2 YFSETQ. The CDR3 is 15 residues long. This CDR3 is CPRSWGAGGALEQYF. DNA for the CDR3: TGCCCCCGCAGCTGGGGCGCGGGGGGGGCCCTCGAGCAGTACTTC.

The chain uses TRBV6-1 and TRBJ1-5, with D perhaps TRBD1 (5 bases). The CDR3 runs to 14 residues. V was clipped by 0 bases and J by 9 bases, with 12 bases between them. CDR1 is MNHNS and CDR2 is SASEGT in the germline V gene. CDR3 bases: TGTGCCAGCAGTGAAGCGCCTGCGGGACGGCCCCAGCATTTT. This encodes CASSEAPAGRPQHF.

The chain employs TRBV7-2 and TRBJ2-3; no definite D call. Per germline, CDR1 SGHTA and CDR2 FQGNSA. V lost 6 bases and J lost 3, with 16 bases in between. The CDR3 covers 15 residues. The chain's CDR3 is CASRARTSGTDTQYF. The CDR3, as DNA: TGTGCCAGCAGAGCTAGAACCAGTGGGACAGATACGCAGTATTTT.

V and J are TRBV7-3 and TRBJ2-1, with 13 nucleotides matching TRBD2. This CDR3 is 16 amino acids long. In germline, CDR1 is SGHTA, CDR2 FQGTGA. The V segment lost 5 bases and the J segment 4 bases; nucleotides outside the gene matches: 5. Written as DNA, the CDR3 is TGTGCCAGCAGCCCGCCGGGACTAGCGGGATACAATGAGCAGTTCTTC. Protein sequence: CASSPPGLAGYNEQFF.

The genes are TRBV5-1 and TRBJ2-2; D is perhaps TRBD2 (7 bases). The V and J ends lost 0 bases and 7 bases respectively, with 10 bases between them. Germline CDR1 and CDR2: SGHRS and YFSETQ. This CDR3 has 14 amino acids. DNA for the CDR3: TGCGCCAGCAGCTTGGACAGGGAGGGCGGGGAGCTGTTTTTT. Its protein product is CASSLDREGGELFF. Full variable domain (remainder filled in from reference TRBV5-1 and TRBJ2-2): KAGVTQTPRYLIKTRGQQVTLSCSPISGHRSVSWYQQTPGQGLQFLFEYFSETQRNKGNFPGRFSGRQFSNSRSEMNVSTLELGDSALYLCASSLDREGGELFFGEGSRLTVL.

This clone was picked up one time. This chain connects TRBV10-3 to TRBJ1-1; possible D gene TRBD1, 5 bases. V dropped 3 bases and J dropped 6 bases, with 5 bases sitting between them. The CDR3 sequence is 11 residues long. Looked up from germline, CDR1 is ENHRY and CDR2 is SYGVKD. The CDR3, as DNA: TGTGCCATCAGTGAACAGGCTGAAGCTTTCTTT. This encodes CAISEQAEAFF.

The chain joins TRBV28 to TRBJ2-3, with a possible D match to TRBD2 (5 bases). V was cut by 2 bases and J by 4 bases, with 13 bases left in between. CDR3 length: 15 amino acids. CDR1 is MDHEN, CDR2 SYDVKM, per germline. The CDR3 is CASSLLGRAADTQYF. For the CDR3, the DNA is TGTGCCAGCAGTTTACTTGGGCGGGCGGCAGATACGCAGTATTTT.

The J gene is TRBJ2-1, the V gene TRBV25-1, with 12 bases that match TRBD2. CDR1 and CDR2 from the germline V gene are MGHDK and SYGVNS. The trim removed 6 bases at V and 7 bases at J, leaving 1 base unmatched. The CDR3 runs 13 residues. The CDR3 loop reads CASRTSGSNEQFF. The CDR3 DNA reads TGTGCCAGCAGGACTAGCGGGAGTAATGAGCAGTTCTTC.

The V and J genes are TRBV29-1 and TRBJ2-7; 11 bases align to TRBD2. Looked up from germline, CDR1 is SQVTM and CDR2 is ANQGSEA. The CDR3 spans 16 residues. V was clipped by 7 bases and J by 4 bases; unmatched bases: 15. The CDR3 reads CSAARGGTSGNYEQYF. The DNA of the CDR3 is TGCAGCGCCGCCCGCGGGGGGACTAGCGGCAATTACGAGCAGTACTTC.

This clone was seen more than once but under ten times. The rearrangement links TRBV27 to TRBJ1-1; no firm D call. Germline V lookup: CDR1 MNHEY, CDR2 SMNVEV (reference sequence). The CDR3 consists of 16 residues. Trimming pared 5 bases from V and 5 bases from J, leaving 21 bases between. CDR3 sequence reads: CASSTTGVLRGTEAFF. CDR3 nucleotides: TGTGCCAGCAGTACCACGGGAGTTCTTCGGGGTACTGAAGCTTTCTTT.

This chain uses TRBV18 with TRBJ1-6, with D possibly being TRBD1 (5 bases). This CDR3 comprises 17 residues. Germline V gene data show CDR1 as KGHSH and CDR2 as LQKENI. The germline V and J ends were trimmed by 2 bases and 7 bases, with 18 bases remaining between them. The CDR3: CASSPKPPGQGNSPLHF. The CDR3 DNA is TGTGCCAGCTCACCAAAGCCCCCCGGGCAGGGAAATTCACCCCTCCACTTT.

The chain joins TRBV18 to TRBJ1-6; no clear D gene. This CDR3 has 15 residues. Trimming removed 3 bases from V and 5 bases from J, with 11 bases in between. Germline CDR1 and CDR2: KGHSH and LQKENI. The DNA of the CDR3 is TGTGCCAGCTCACCCTCCCGAAGCAATAATTCACCCCTCCACTTT. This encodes CASSPSRSNNSPLHF.

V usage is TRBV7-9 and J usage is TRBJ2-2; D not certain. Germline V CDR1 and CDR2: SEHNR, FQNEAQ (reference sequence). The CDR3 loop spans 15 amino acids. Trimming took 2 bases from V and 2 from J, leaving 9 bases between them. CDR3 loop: CASSLSRLNTGELFF. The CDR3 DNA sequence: TGTGCCAGCAGCTTATCTAGGCTAAACACCGGGGAGCTGTTTTTT.

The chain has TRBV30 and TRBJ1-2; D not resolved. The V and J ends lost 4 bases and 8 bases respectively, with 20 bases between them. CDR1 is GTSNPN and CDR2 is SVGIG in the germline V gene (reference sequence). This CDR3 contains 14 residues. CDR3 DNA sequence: TGTGCCTGGACCCGGCGAGGCCGCGGAAGGGGCTACACCTTC. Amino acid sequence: CAWTRRGRGRGYTF.

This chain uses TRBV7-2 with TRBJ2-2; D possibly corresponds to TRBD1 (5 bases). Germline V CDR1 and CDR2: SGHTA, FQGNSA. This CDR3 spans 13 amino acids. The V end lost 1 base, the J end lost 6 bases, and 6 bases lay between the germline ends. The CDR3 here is CASSLGGAGELFF. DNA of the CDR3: TGTGCCAGCAGCTTAGGGGGCGCCGGGGAGCTGTTTTTT.

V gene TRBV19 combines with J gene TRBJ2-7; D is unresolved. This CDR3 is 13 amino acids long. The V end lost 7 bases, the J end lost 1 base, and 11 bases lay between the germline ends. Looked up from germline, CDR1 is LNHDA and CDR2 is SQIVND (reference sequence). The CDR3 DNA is TGTGCCAGTACCAATCGAGGATCCTACGAGCAGTACTTC. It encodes CASTNRGSYEQYF.

The CDR3 region has the DNA TGTGCCACCAGCGTATCTATCGGCCAGGCCTATGGCTACACCTTC. Its protein is CATSVSIGQAYGYTF. This rearrangement joins TRBV15 to TRBJ1-2; no reliable D call. The CDR3 sequence is 15 residues long. The germline V gene encodes CDR1 LNHNV and CDR2 YYDKDF (reference sequence). Between the trimmed V and J ends, which lost 5 bases and 4 bases, there was a span of 17 bases. Using reference TRBV15 and TRBJ1-2 for the parts outside the CDR3, the full variable domain is DAMVIQNPRYQVTQFGKPVTLSCSQTLNHNVMYWYQQKSSQAPKLLFHYYDKDFNNEADTPDNFQSRRPNTSFCFLDIRSPGLGDTAMYLCATSVSIGQAYGYTFGSGTRLTVV.

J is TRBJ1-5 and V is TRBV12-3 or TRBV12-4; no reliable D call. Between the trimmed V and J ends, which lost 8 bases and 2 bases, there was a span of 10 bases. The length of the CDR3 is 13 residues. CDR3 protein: CASWSEGNQPQHF. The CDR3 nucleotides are TGTGCCAGCTGGAGTGAGGGCAATCAGCCCCAGCATTTT.

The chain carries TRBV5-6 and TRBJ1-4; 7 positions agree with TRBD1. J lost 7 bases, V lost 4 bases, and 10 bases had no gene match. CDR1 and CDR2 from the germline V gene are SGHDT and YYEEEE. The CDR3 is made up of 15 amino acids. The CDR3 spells CASSKTGLRGEKLFF. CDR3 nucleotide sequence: TGTGCCAGCAGCAAGACAGGGCTAAGGGGTGAAAAACTGTTTTTT.

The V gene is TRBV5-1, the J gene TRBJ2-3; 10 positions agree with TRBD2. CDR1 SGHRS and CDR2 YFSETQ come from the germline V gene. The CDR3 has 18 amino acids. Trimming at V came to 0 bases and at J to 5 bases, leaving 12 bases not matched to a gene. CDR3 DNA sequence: TGCGCCAGCAGCTTGGTGTCAGCGGGGGGGCAACCCGGAGATACGCAGTATTTT. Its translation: CASSLVSAGGQPGDTQYF.

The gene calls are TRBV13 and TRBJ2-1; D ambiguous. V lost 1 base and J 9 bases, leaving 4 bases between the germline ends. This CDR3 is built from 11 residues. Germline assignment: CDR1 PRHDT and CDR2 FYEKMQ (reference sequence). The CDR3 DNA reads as TGTGCCAGCAGCTTAGTATCTGAGCAGTTCTTC. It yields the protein CASSLVSEQFF. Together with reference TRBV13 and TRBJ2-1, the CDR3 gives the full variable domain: AAGVIQSPRHLIKEKRETATLKCYPIPRHDTVYWYQQGPGQDPQFLISFYEKMQSDKGSIPDRFSAQQFSDYHSELNMSSLELGDSALYFCASSLVSEQFFGPGTRLTVL.

Here the CDR3 DNA reads TGTGCCAGCAGCCCAGGGGAGGGTTATGAGAGAAGTCAGCCCCAGCATTTT. Translated, it gives CASSPGEGYERSQPQHF. The rearrangement links TRBV3-1 (or the pseudogene TRBV3-2) to TRBJ1-5; TRBD1 is a possible D gene (6 bases). CDR1 is LGHDT and CDR2 is YNNKEL in the germline V gene (reference sequence). V was clipped by 4 bases and J by 6 bases, with 22 bases between them. The CDR3 is made up of 17 amino acids.

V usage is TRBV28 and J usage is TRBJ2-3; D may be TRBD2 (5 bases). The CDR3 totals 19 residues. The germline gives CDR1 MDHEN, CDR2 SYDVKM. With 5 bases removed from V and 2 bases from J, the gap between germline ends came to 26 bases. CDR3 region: CASSGRGSTLDVATDTQYF. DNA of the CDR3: TGTGCCAGCAGTGGGAGAGGTTCCACCCTAGATGTGGCCACAGATACGCAGTATTTT.

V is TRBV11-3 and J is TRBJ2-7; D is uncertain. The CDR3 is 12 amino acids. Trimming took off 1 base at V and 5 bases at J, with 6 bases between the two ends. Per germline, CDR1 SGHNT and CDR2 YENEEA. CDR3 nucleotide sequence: TGTGCCAGCAGCTTAGGAGACAACGAGCAGTACTTC. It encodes CASSLGDNEQYF.

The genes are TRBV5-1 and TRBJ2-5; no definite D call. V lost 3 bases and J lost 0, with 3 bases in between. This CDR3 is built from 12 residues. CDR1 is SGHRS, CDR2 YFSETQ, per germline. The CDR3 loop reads CASSSNQETQYF. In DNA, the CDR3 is TGCGCCAGCAGCTCAAACCAAGAGACCCAGTACTTC.